The 20 T cell receptor beta chains reported below all come from one sample, sequenced in a study of CD8 T cells in Susac syndrome. Random hexamers primed reverse transcription of roughly 0.45 to 1 ug RNA. Each CDR3 protein is one row after TCRdb ran MiXCR on the immunoSEQ multiplex PCR reads. Of 130,000 or so distinct CDR3 sequences in the sample, roughly 80% were seen once. Input material: CD8+ T cells from PBMCs. Source of these receptors: a human donor with multiple sclerosis.

This clonotype was seen once. This chain links TRBV19 with TRBJ2-2; 9 bases map to TRBD1. Germline-derived CDR1 and CDR2 are LNHDA and SQIVND (reference sequence). V was clipped by 8 bases and J by 4 bases; unmatched bases: 8. This CDR3 has 15 residues. The CDR3 protein is CASHHTGGTTGELFF. The CDR3 nucleotides are TGTGCCAGTCACCACACAGGGGGCACCACCGGGGAGCTGTTTTTT.

The chain uses TRBV19 and TRBJ1-2; D is uncertain. There are 14 residues in the CDR3. Trimming removed 5 bases from V and 4 bases from J, with 14 bases in between. Per the germline V gene, CDR1 is LNHDA and CDR2 is SQIVND (reference sequence). CDR3 coding DNA: TGTGCCAGTAGTGCAGGATGGCCGGTCTATGGCTACACCTTC. Translated: CASSAGWPVYGYTF.

This clonotype was found a few times. The rearrangement uses TRBV7-9 and TRBJ2-7; TRBD2 is a possible D gene (5 bases). Deletions cut 5 bases from V and 5 bases from J, with 10 bases between. This CDR3 is 12 amino acids long. Germline V gives CDR1 SEHNR, CDR2 FQNEAQ (reference sequence). The CDR3 is CASSRGPNEQYF. Written as DNA, the CDR3 is TGTGCCAGCAGCCGCGGGCCGAACGAGCAGTACTTC.

This clonotype was counted once. V usage is TRBV28 and J usage is TRBJ2-7, with D hard to call. The V end lost 3 bases, the J end lost 3 bases, and 3 bases lay between the germline ends. The CDR3 is 11 amino acids. Germline CDR1 and CDR2: MDHEN and SYDVKM. The CDR3 sequence is CASSFVYEQYF. The CDR3, as DNA: TGTGCCAGCAGTTTCGTCTACGAGCAGTACTTC.

The rearrangement uses TRBV11-2 and TRBJ2-7; 8 bases match TRBD2. The V and J ends lost 1 base and 0 bases, in that order; junction bases with no gene match: 2. The CDR3 totals 15 residues. Germline V gives CDR1 SGHAT, CDR2 FQNNGV. The CDR3 sequence: CASSLGGRTSYEQYV. In DNA, the CDR3 is TGTGCCAGCAGCTTAGGCGGGAGGACCTCCTACGAGCAGTACGTC.

This chain joins TRBV27 and TRBJ1-5; the match to TRBD1 covers 8 bases. The CDR3 consists of 17 residues. Losses at the gene ends were 0 bases for V and 3 bases for J; bases not matched to a gene: 7. The germline V gene encodes CDR1 MNHEY and CDR2 SMNVEV (reference sequence). This CDR3 is CASSLSPPGQDNQPQHF. The CDR3 DNA reads TGTGCCAGCAGTTTATCCCCGCCGGGACAGGACAATCAGCCCCAGCATTTT.

The CDR3 nucleotides read TGTGCCAGCAGCTCGGGGTATGAGCAGTTCTTC. Its translation is CASSSGYEQFF. V usage is TRBV5-4 and J usage is TRBJ2-1, with a possible D match to TRBD2 (5 bases). Trimming took off 3 bases at V and 8 bases at J, with 6 bases between the two ends. The CDR3 is made up of 11 amino acids. Germline V gene sequence: CDR1 SGHNT, CDR2 YYREEE (reference sequence).

This chain joins TRBV11-2 and TRBJ2-3, with TRBD2 identical over 7 bases. There are 15 residues in the CDR3. Germline V gene sequence: CDR1 SGHAT, CDR2 FQNNGV. After removal of 2 bases from V and 1 base from J, the junction contained 3 bases not matched to a gene. CDR3 amino acids: CASSLMAGGTDTQYF. CDR3 bases: TGTGCCAGCAGCTTAATGGCGGGGGGCACAGATACGCAGTATTTT.

This clonotype was recorded a few times. This chain uses TRBV18 with TRBJ2-7, with 9 bases identical to TRBD1. This CDR3 contains 13 residues. Trimming took 5 bases from V and 4 from J; bases not matched to a gene: 3. Per germline, CDR1 KGHSH and CDR2 LQKENI. The chain's CDR3 is CASSGGTGYEQYF. CDR3 coding DNA: TGTGCCAGCTCAGGCGGGACAGGGTACGAGCAGTACTTC. The complete variable domain, with remaining parts taken from reference TRBV18 and TRBJ2-7, reads NAGVMQNPRHLVRRRGQEARLRCSPMKGHSHVYWYRQLPEEGLKFMVYLQKENIIDESGMPKERFSAEFPKEGPSILRIQQVVRGDSAAYFCASSGGTGYEQYFGPGTRLTVT.

The table lists this clonotype with a count of one. The CDR3 here is CASTILTRTLTGELFF. CDR3 DNA sequence: TGTGCCAGCACCATTCTCACCCGAACTCTTACCGGGGAGCTGTTTTTT. The rearrangement uses TRBV7-9 and TRBJ2-2, with D unclear. The CDR3 has 16 amino acids. V lost 7 bases and J lost 5, with 20 bases in between. CDR1 SEHNR and CDR2 FQNEAQ come from the germline V gene (reference sequence). The full variable domain, rest sourced from reference TRBV7-9 and TRBJ2-2, is DTGVSQNPRHKITKRGQNVTFRCDPISEHNRLYWYRQTLGQGPEFLTYFQNEAQLEKSRLLSDRFSAERPKGSFSTLEIQRTEQGDSAMYLCASTILTRTLTGELFFGEGSRLTVL.

The chain combines TRBV7-3 with TRBJ2-1; tentatively, D is TRBD1 (6 bases). The CDR3 is 14 residues long. Germline values: CDR1 SGHTA, CDR2 FQGTGA. V was pared by 5 bases and J by 7 bases, with 15 bases between. CDR3 nucleotides: TGTGCCAGCAGCACCTCCCCAGGGGAAAATGAGCAGTTCTTC. Its translation is CASSTSPGENEQFF.

The rearrangement links TRBV5-1 to TRBJ2-1; 8 bases match TRBD1. The CDR3 length is 16 residues. Germline CDR1 and CDR2: SGHRS and YFSETQ. V was pared by 7 bases and J by 6 bases, with 15 bases of the junction left unmatched. The DNA for the CDR3 is TGCGCCAGCTCTATCACGCCGAGACAGGGGACCAATGAGCAGTTCTTC. Amino acid sequence: CASSITPRQGTNEQFF.

CDR3: CASSPIGTVGALRQFF. The CDR3 region has the DNA TGTGCCAGCAGTCCAATCGGGACAGTAGGGGCTCTTCGGCAGTTCTTC. J is TRBJ2-1 and V is TRBV2; 7 nucleotides match TRBD1. The V and J ends lost 5 bases and 12 bases, in that order; junction bases with no gene match: 19. Germline CDR1 and CDR2: SNHLY and FYNNEI. The CDR3 consists of 16 residues.

The genes are TRBV13 and TRBJ1-3; D ambiguous. The length of the CDR3 is 14 residues. The germline V gene has CDR1 PRHDT and CDR2 FYEKMQ (reference sequence). Trimming shortened V by 2 bases and J by 3 bases, and 8 bases separated the two germline ends. The CDR3 loop is CASSLHGYGNTIYF. The CDR3 coding sequence is TGTGCCAGCAGCTTACATGGTTATGGAAACACCATATATTTT.

The CDR3 reads CASSFRVRETQYF. The CDR3 DNA is TGCGCCAGCAGCTTTAGGGTGAGGGAGACCCAGTACTTC. This chain connects TRBV5-1 to TRBJ2-5; D ambiguous. This CDR3 comprises 13 residues. The germline gives CDR1 SGHRS, CDR2 YFSETQ. Trimming took off 2 bases at V and 5 bases at J, with 10 bases between the two ends.

The rearrangement links TRBV20-1 to TRBJ2-5, with a possible D match to TRBD1 (5 bases). CDR3 size: 14 residues. In germline, CDR1 is DFQATT, CDR2 SNEGSKA (reference sequence). Trimming cost V 0 bases and J 5 bases, with 13 bases left between them. This CDR3 is CSAREDKIGETQYF. The CDR3 coding sequence is TGCAGTGCTAGAGAGGACAAGATCGGGGAGACCCAGTACTTC.

The V call is TRBV15, the J call TRBJ2-5, with unresolved D. Between the trimmed V and J ends, which lost 4 bases and 6 bases, there was a span of 12 bases. The CDR3 runs 13 residues. CDR1 and CDR2 from the germline V gene are LNHNV and YYDKDF (reference sequence). The CDR3 DNA reads TGTGCCACCAGCACACCGCTAACGCAGACCCAGTACTTC. It codes for CATSTPLTQTQYF.

The rearrangement links TRBV12-5 to TRBJ2-6; D gene ambiguous. With 1 base removed from V and 0 bases from J, the gap between germline ends came to 7 bases. The CDR3 consists of 16 residues. Germline V gives CDR1 LGHNT, CDR2 FRNRAP. The CDR3: CASGLDRYSGANVLTF. The CDR3 DNA follows: TGTGCTAGTGGTTTGGATCGTTACTCTGGGGCCAACGTCCTGACTTTC.

This chain connects TRBV30 to TRBJ1-1; unclear D gene. The ends were cut back, 0 bases at V and 4 bases at J, with 15 bases in the middle. The CDR3 runs to 15 residues. CDR1 is GTSNPN, CDR2 SVGIG, per germline (reference sequence). CDR3 region: CAWSVPQAGSTEAFF. CDR3 in DNA: TGTGCCTGGAGTGTCCCCCAGGCCGGGAGCACTGAAGCTTTCTTT.

For the CDR3, the DNA is TGCGCCAGCAGCCAGGCCAAGCCACCCCTCCACTTT. Translation: CASSQAKPPLHF. The genes are TRBV4-1 and TRBJ1-6; D is unclear. The germline CDR1 and CDR2 sequences are MGHRA and YSYEKL. Trimming stripped 3 bases from V and 11 bases from J, with 8 bases between. The CDR3 length is 12 residues.